This T cell receptor (beta chain) is drawn from a study of T cells in Graves' hyperthyroidism and ophthalmopathy. Points from the study as a whole: Separation of ophthalmopathy from stable hyperthyroidism was achieved by a 13 V-J model. In the blood, most expanded thyroid clonotypes above 0.001 appeared as well.

TCR beta CDR3 sequences were amplified from RNA transcripts. The study used the HTBI primer set for a first-round RT-PCR of the TCR CDR3. One entry per CDR3 protein results from TCRdb running MiXCR on the multiplex PCR reads. The sample consists of about 260,000 distinct CDR3 sequences, about 25% of them appearing once. Participants, patients aged 18 to 65, had newly diagnosed hyperthyroidism with a duration under 2 months. This clonotype was seen at least ten times. Its antigen is not identified. The sequencing input was blood. The sequence derives from a man aged 35 to 55 with Graves' hyperthyroidism that later progressed to Graves' ophthalmopathy.

CDR3 loop: CASSFAGLSSSLHF. The DNA for the CDR3 is TGTGCCAGCAGTTTCGCAGGGCTCTCGTCGTCCCTCCACTTT. The V gene is TRBV28, the J gene TRBJ1-6, with D possibly being TRBD1 (5 bases). The CDR3 is made up of 14 amino acids. CDR1 is MDHEN and CDR2 is SYDVKM in the germline V gene. Deletions cut 3 bases from V and 14 bases from J, with 17 bases between.